The 12 T cell receptor beta chains presented below share a single source sample, sequenced in a study of OX40 agonist ivuxolimab in advanced cancers. TCRdb's table, derived via immunoSEQ multiplex PCR, lists solely in-frame clones and lacks some. Counted here are 65,000 to 75,000 clones, approximately 90% occurring once; the ten biggest clones make up approximately 0.99%. Source: CD4+ or CD8+ T cells sorted from blood, taken in a trial of the OX40 agonist ivuxolimab. The receptors were sampled from an adult with an advanced solid tumor such as melanoma, head and neck, liver or kidney cancer.

The V gene is TRBV10-2, the J gene TRBJ1-5; D ambiguous. The CDR3 extends over 14 amino acids. Between the trimmed V and J ends, which lost 6 bases and 0 bases, there was a span of 9 bases. Germline V gene sequence: CDR1 WSHSY, CDR2 SAAADI. The CDR3 DNA follows: TGCGCCAGCAGACGAGTTGATAGCAATCAGCCCCAGCATTTT. It translates to CASRRVDSNQPQHF.

This chain connects TRBV7-9 to TRBJ2-7; TRBD2 matches at 12 bases. Germline lookup yields CDR1 SEHNR and CDR2 FQNEAQ (reference sequence). The CDR3 runs to 15 residues. V gave up 4 bases and J gave up 6 bases; unmatched junction bases: 7. The CDR3 region is CASSYLAGGLAEQYF. The DNA of the CDR3 is TGTGCCAGCAGCTATCTAGCGGGGGGGCTGGCCGAGCAGTACTTC. The whole variable domain, remainder taken from reference TRBV7-9 and TRBJ2-7, is DTGVSQNPRHKITKRGQNVTFRCDPISEHNRLYWYRQTLGQGPEFLTYFQNEAQLEKSRLLSDRFSAERPKGSFSTLEIQRTEQGDSAMYLCASSYLAGGLAEQYFGPGTRLTVT.

The rearrangement joins TRBV7-9 to TRBJ2-5; 7 bases align to TRBD1. This CDR3 contains 14 residues. V was clipped by 3 bases and J by 1 base; unmatched bases: 2. The V gene's germline CDR1 is SEHNR and CDR2 FQNEAQ (reference sequence). This CDR3 reads CASSLTGLQETQYF. The CDR3 coding sequence is TGTGCCAGCAGCTTGACAGGGCTCCAAGAGACCCAGTACTTC.

V and J are TRBV14 and TRBJ2-5; possibly TRBD1 for D (7 bases). CDR3 size: 15 residues. CDR1 SGHDN and CDR2 FVKESK come from the germline V gene. Trimming cost V 8 bases and J 1 base, with 17 bases left between them. This CDR3 is CASPRGVWVQETQYF. The CDR3 bases are TGTGCCAGCCCCAGGGGGGTGTGGGTCCAAGAGACCCAGTACTTC.

The rearrangement joins TRBV30 to TRBJ1-4; TRBD1 aligns across 8 bases. The CDR3 runs to 12 residues. With V trimmed by 7 bases and J by 8 bases, 6 bases remained unmatched. Germline CDR1 is GTSNPN and CDR2 is SVGIG (reference sequence). The CDR3 DNA follows: TGTGCCTTAGACAGGGGACGAGAAAAACTGTTTTTT. Protein product: CALDRGREKLFF.

This clone was observed a single time. The rearrangement uses TRBV7-9 and TRBJ2-2; tentatively, D is TRBD1 or TRBD2 (5 bases each). The CDR3 extends over 16 amino acids. Germline lookup yields CDR1 SEHNR and CDR2 FQNEAQ (reference sequence). V shed 6 bases and J shed 0 bases, with 14 bases lying between them. CDR3 in DNA: TGTGCCAGCAGACCTCCGGGGCTGTCGAACACCGGGGAGCTGTTTTTT. Its translation: CASRPPGLSNTGELFF.

The rearrangement joins TRBV6-1 to TRBJ2-7, with D perhaps TRBD1 or TRBD2 (5 bases each). The CDR3 spans 14 residues. Looked up from germline, CDR1 is MNHNS and CDR2 is SASEGT. V was shortened by 4 bases and J by 5 bases, with 15 bases between the two germline ends. The CDR3: CASSGRDGRDEQYF. In nucleotides, the CDR3 is TGTGCCAGCAGTGGCAGGGACGGTAGAGACGAGCAGTACTTC.

The genes are TRBV11-2 and TRBJ2-7; D tentatively fits TRBD1 or TRBD2 (5 bases each). Germline assignment: CDR1 SGHAT and CDR2 FQNNGV. There are 16 residues in the CDR3. The V gene lost 1 base and the J gene lost 5 bases, with 18 bases spanning the gap. The CDR3, as DNA: TGTGCCAGCAGCTTAGTAGAATGGGGACCCGTTAACGAGCAGTACTTC. Residues: CASSLVEWGPVNEQYF.

The chain joins TRBV19 to TRBJ2-5, with D uncertain. The ends were cut back, 4 bases at V and 1 base at J, with 7 bases in the middle. The CDR3 is 13 amino acids. CDR1 is LNHDA and CDR2 is SQIVND in the germline V gene (reference sequence). CDR3 in amino acids: CASSKLLQETQYF. The DNA of the CDR3 is TGTGCCAGTAGTAAACTACTCCAAGAGACCCAGTACTTC.

This clone came up a few times. This sample also contains other DNA sequences that code for the same CDR3. The CDR3 protein is CASGPGLNTEAFF. The CDR3 DNA follows: TGTGCTAGTGGTCCAGGACTGAACACTGAAGCTTTCTTT. The V and J genes are TRBV12-5 and TRBJ1-1; D call uncertain. The CDR3 runs to 13 residues. Per the germline V gene, CDR1 is LGHNT and CDR2 is FRNRAP. Trimming stripped 5 bases from V and 0 bases from J, with 7 bases between.

The rearrangement joins TRBV5-5 to TRBJ2-7, with a possible D match to TRBD1 (6 bases). This CDR3 is built from 13 residues. The germline V and J ends were trimmed by 4 bases and 6 bases, with 14 bases remaining between them. Germline lookup yields CDR1 SGHKS and CDR2 YYEKEE (reference sequence). The CDR3, as DNA: TGTGCCAGCAGCCGCCGGACAGCCCTCGAGCAGTACTTC. It is translated as CASSRRTALEQYF.

On this clone: One end of the junction does not line up with germline, which may come from a read error. The J gene is TRBJ2-7, the V gene TRBV7-9; no firm D call. CDR3 length: 14 amino acids. CDR1 is SEHNR and CDR2 is FQNEAQ in the germline V gene (reference sequence). The DNA for the CDR3 is TGTGCCAGCACCTTAGACCTCTCGGCCTACGAGCAGTACTTC. This sequence encodes CASTLDLSAYEQYF.